These T cell receptor beta chains were read from a single sample in a study of somatic mutations in cytotoxic T cells in rheumatoid arthritis. This table comes from immunoSEQ multiplex PCR, and its TCRdb copy is limited to in-frame clones, with some not included. The repertoire holds approximately 11,000 clones, roughly 85% seen once, with around a third in the top ten. The sequencing input was CD8+ T cells sorted from blood. Source of these receptors: an adult with rheumatoid arthritis. Both conserved end residues are part of each CDR3.

TRBV9,TRBJ1-6,CASTPEGEFNSPLHF
TRBV27,TRBJ1-1,CASAIMGGPAFF
TRBV25-1,TRBJ1-3,CAHRGGSGNTIYF
TRBV14,TRBJ2-7,CASSQDPWRDRVSYEQYF
TRBV6-4,TRBJ2-3,CASSERGGTDTQYF
TRBV4-1,TRBJ1-1,CASGGPLRGTEAFF
TRBV2,TRBJ2-7,CASSDGQAYEQYF
TRBV30,TRBJ2-7,CAWSLWTVSSYEQYF
TRBV6-4,TRBJ2-3,CASSPTSGDTDTQYF
TRBV9,TRBJ2-1,CASSVEGNEQFF
TRBV4-1,TRBJ2-7,CASSPGGDWEQYF
TRBV9,TRBJ2-7,CASSSRQGGTYEQYF
TRBV11-2,TRBJ2-7,CASSIGLGYEQYF
TRBV6-5,TRBJ1-2,CASSFFVDRVNYGYTF
TRBV27,TRBJ2-7,CASSPGDSVYSYEQYF
TRBV7-8,TRBJ2-7,CASSDRDREFTYEQYF
TRBV9,TRBJ1-2,CASSVDGYGYTF
TRBV7-8,TRBJ2-1,CASSPLAGGSYNEQFF
TRBV4-1,.,CASSTTGTGGYEQYF
TRBV7-2,TRBJ2-7,CASSSGLAGGTYEQYF
TRBV21-1,TRBJ2-7,CASSKRGTGVSYEQYF
TRBV9,TRBJ1-2,CASSSGGGPANYGYTF
TRBV6-5,TRBJ2-2,CASRAGANTGELFF
TRBV6-5,TRBJ2-2,CASSSGPNTGELFF
TRBV7-2,TRBJ2-7,CASSPAPTEQYF
TRBV2,TRBJ1-6,CASSFNSPLHF
TRBV10-3,TRBJ1-1,CAIRSGAEMNTEAFF
TRBV5-1,TRBJ2-3,CASSFQGRGTDTQYF
TRBV11-3,TRBJ2-1,CASSRGTGRRDEQFF
TRBV7-9,TRBJ1-1,CASSSRATEAFF
TRBV27,TRBJ2-1,CASRTSATNSYNEQFF
TRBV28,TRBJ1-2,CASSFVTPLRGYTF
TRBV4-1,TRBJ1-5,CASSHPAEGARNQPQHF
TRBV19,TRBJ2-7,CASSIGTGALEQYF
TRBV5-4,TRBJ1-1,CASSPGTHTEAFF
TRBV7-2,TRBJ2-5,CASSRSLAGVQETQYF
TRBV5-8,TRBJ1-2,CASRPERGGGYGYTF
TRBV6-5,TRBJ2-7,CASSYGGQGYEQYF
TRBV19,TRBJ1-5,CASRAGYNQPQHF
TRBV11-2,TRBJ2-2,CASSLWGFGVTGELFF
TRBV30,TRBJ1-5,CAWSGGHDSNQPQHF
TRBV5-6,TRBJ1-5,CASSLGRNQPQHF
TRBV7-9,TRBJ2-3,CASSLLAGPTDTQYF
TRBV9,TRBJ2-1,CASSPPGRPYNEQFF
TRBV27,TRBJ2-1,CASSFLGLAGNEQFF
TRBV19,TRBJ1-1,CASKIGGYEAFF
TRBV27,TRBJ2-1,CASSFSTPGNEQFF
TRBV13,TRBJ1-6,CASSLAANNSPLHF